This passage covers 10 T cell receptor beta chains from one sample sequenced in a study of shared clonotypes between healthy human individuals. The repertoire was sequenced with immunoSEQ multiplex PCR; TCRdb's copy has only in-frame clones and lacks some. The sample holds roughly 1,100,000 clones; approximately 70% are singletons and the top ten take over 1.3%. The sample consisted of memory CD4+ T cells sorted from blood. Subset given: CD45RA-negative fraction. These receptors were taken from a man aged 18 to 30 in good health.

The chain uses TRBV5-1 and TRBJ1-6; no clear D. Per germline, CDR1 SGHRS and CDR2 YFSETQ. The length of the CDR3 is 13 residues. V shed 4 bases and J shed 6 bases, with 8 bases lying between them. CDR3 in DNA: TGCGCCAGCAGCCCGGAGGGTAATTCACCCCTCCACTTT. Encoded protein: CASSPEGNSPLHF.

This clone was picked up many times. This chain joins TRBV7-9 and TRBJ1-1; no definite D call. This CDR3 has 11 amino acids. Looked up from germline, CDR1 is SEHNR and CDR2 is FQNEAQ (reference sequence). V lost 4 bases, J lost 10 bases, and 10 bases lay in between. The CDR3 region is CASSSHERAFF. For the CDR3, the DNA is TGTGCCAGCAGCTCTCACGAGAGAGCTTTCTTT.

This clone has only one observation. The genes are TRBV19 and TRBJ2-2; 8 nucleotides line up with TRBD1. This CDR3 has 15 residues. The V and J ends lost 10 bases and 3 bases, in that order; junction bases with no gene match: 10. In germline, CDR1 is LNHDA, CDR2 SQIVND (reference sequence). CDR3 sequence: CAIKKNRGDTGELFF. In DNA, the CDR3 is TGTGCCATCAAGAAAAACAGGGGGGACACCGGGGAGCTGTTTTTT.

The chain is built from TRBV2 and TRBJ1-3; D uncertain. The CDR3 has 14 amino acids. Per germline, CDR1 SNHLY and CDR2 FYNNEI. The ends were cut back, 8 bases at V and 4 bases at J, with 15 bases in the middle. This CDR3 reads CASEADGRGNTIYF. Here the CDR3 DNA reads TGTGCCAGCGAGGCCGACGGTCGGGGAAACACCATATATTTT.

The CDR3 sequence is CATSREYGGGDKFF. For the CDR3, the DNA is TGTGCCACCAGCAGAGAGTATGGCGGGGGGGATAAGTTCTTC. The V call is TRBV15, the J call TRBJ2-1; 9 positions match TRBD2. CDR3 size: 14 residues. Germline lookup yields CDR1 LNHNV and CDR2 YYDKDF (reference sequence). Trimming cost V 0 bases and J 14 bases; bases outside gene matches: 8.

Points on this clone: The sample contains more than one DNA sequence encoding this CDR3. The rearrangement links TRBV9 to TRBJ2-2; a possible D gene is TRBD2 (5 bases). Trimming shortened V by 0 bases and J by 5 bases, and 8 bases separated the two germline ends. The V gene's germline CDR1 is SGDLS and CDR2 YYNGEE. The CDR3 sequence is 14 residues long. The CDR3 sequence is CASSVVGGTGELFF. Here the CDR3 DNA reads TGTGCCAGCAGCGTAGTGGGCGGGACCGGGGAGCTGTTTTTT.

This chain connects TRBV9 to TRBJ2-3, with a weak D call TRBD2 (6 bases). The CDR3 spans 14 residues. Trimming took off 3 bases at V and 2 bases at J, with 10 bases between the two ends. Germline V gene sequence: CDR1 SGDLS, CDR2 YYNGEE. This CDR3 is CASSASSVTDTQYF. The CDR3 coding sequence is TGTGCCAGCAGCGCCTCTAGCGTCACAGATACGCAGTATTTT.

In this sample, this clone turned up a few times. The genes are TRBV5-1 and TRBJ1-4, with D perhaps matching TRBD1 (6 bases). Germline V gene data show CDR1 as SGHRS and CDR2 as YFSETQ. CDR3 length: 14 amino acids. V was trimmed by 2 bases and J by 6 bases, leaving 11 bases between them. As DNA, the CDR3 is TGCGCCAGCAGCTTCCAACAGGGAGATGAAAAACTGTTTTTT. Protein product: CASSFQQGDEKLFF.

The chain has TRBV5-1 and TRBJ1-6, with D possibly matching TRBD1 (5 bases). The CDR3 is 15 amino acids. In germline, CDR1 is SGHRS, CDR2 YFSETQ. Trimming stripped 1 base from V and 8 bases from J, with 13 bases between. The CDR3: CASSLSPGGDSPLHF. The CDR3 bases are TGCGCCAGCAGCTTGAGTCCCGGGGGGGATTCACCCCTCCACTTT.

The V gene is TRBV2, the J gene TRBJ1-5; maybe TRBD1 (6 bases). The CDR3 consists of 13 residues. Trimming took off 4 bases at V and 11 bases at J, with 15 bases between the two ends. CDR1 and CDR2 from the germline V gene are SNHLY and FYNNEI. The chain's CDR3 is CASSAGQTTAQHF. The CDR3 DNA sequence: TGTGCCAGCAGTGCGGGACAAACTACGGCCCAGCATTTT.